This T cell receptor beta chain derives from a study of T cells in Graves' hyperthyroidism and ophthalmopathy. Aged 18 to 65, the patients had hyperthyroidism that was newly diagnosed and had lasted under 2 months. Exclusion of patients followed from uncontrolled infection, other autoimmune disease, pregnancy or lactation. Germline V gene lookup returns CDR1 DFQATT and CDR2 SNEGSKA (reference sequence). Deletions cut 0 bases from V and 3 bases from J, with 11 bases between. The CDR3 is 14 residues long. TCR beta CDR3 sequences were amplified from RNA transcripts. Initially, a first-round RT-PCR of the TCR CDR3 employed the HTBI primer set. In TCRdb, the multiplex PCR reads were re-called with MiXCR into one record per CDR3 protein. The sample holds a few hundred thousand distinct CDR3 sequences; over 15% are singletons and the top ten take 3% to 4.5%. Overall study results and limits: Ophthalmopathy, as predicted by the model, came a median 6.5 months after the prediction. Blood held most thyroid clonotypes expanded above 0.001 frequency.

This clonotype was seen repeatedly, ten times or more. As yet, its antigen is unknown. The sample taken for sequencing was blood. V usage is TRBV20-1 and J usage is TRBJ1-1; a possible D gene is TRBD1 (5 bases). This receptor was taken from a woman between 18 and 29 years old with Graves' hyperthyroidism. CDR3 region: CSARDHDRDTEAFF. The CDR3 coding sequence is TGCAGTGCTAGAGATCATGACAGAGACACTGAAGCTTTCTTT.